Below, 15 T cell receptor beta chains from the same sample are listed, as sequenced in a study of blood T cells in healthy people across ages. Next came a second PCR, run for about 7 to 12 cycles, which used a sample-barcoded 5' primer along with a J-beta primer mix. One entry per CDR3 protein, called by TCRdb with MiXCR from the 5' RACE reads. In the table there are roughly 1.9 million distinct CDR3 sequences, 35% to 50% of which are singletons. Material for sequencing was blood. The source is a human donor in good health.

This clonotype has only a few counts. The chain uses TRBV7-2 and TRBJ1-1, with TRBD1 as a possible D gene (5 bases). Germline CDR1 reads SGHTA; CDR2 reads FQGNSA. Trimming took 4 bases from V and 6 from J, leaving 15 bases between them. This CDR3 has 14 amino acids. In nucleotides, the CDR3 is TGTGCCAGCAGCTCCCTCGACAGTGGCGCTGAAGCTTTCTTT. Translating gives CASSSLDSGAEAFF.

A note on this clonotype: This may arise from a read error, as a much more abundant clone is one base away. V is TRBV11-1 and J is TRBJ2-7; D may be TRBD1 (6 bases). This CDR3 has 16 residues. Germline V gene data show CDR1 as SGHAT and CDR2 as FQDESV (reference sequence). The CDR3 reads CASSLAGADSSYERYF. The CDR3 DNA reads TGTGCCAGCAGCTTAGCTGGCGCGGACAGCTCCTACGAGCGGTACTTC.

The V call is TRBV6-2 or TRBV6-3, the J call TRBJ1-2; D is unclear. The CDR3 spans 16 residues. CDR1 and CDR2 from the germline V gene are MNHEY and SVGEGT. The V end lost 5 bases, the J end lost 4 bases, and 20 bases lay between the germline ends. The CDR3 here is CASSPSHSPPVYGYTF. CDR3 DNA sequence: TGTGCCAGCAGTCCATCACACTCTCCCCCCGTCTATGGCTACACCTTC.

The table lists this clonotype with a few counts. The rearrangement joins TRBV29-1 to TRBJ1-2; the D gene is possibly TRBD1 (5 bases). Germline V CDR1 and CDR2: SQVTM, ANQGSEA. Trimming cost V 3 bases and J 2 bases, with 13 bases left between them. CDR3 length equals 14 residues. The DNA of the CDR3 is TGCAGCGTTGATCGGGGGTTGCAGAACTATGGCTACACCTTC. It is translated as CSVDRGLQNYGYTF.

This chain connects TRBV20-1 to TRBJ2-7, with 8 bases fitting TRBD1. The CDR3 extends over 14 amino acids. Germline CDR1 and CDR2: DFQATT and SNEGSKA (reference sequence). V was clipped by 4 bases and J by 2 bases; unmatched bases: 7. Written as DNA, the CDR3 is TGCAGTGCTATTGGACAGGGAAAGACCTACGAGCAGTACTTC. Translating it yields CSAIGQGKTYEQYF.

The chain joins TRBV12-3 or TRBV12-4 to TRBJ1-1; a possible D gene is TRBD1 (6 bases). The CDR3 has 14 amino acids. Trimming left V 5 bases short and J 6 bases short, with 16 bases between. The CDR3 loop is CASSRRGVFAEAFF. The CDR3 nucleotides are TGTGCCAGCAGTCGTAGGGGGGTCTTCGCTGAAGCTTTCTTT.

This clonotype was observed a single time. The V call is TRBV6-5, the J call TRBJ1-1; tentative D call: TRBD1 (5 bases). There are 15 residues in the CDR3. The germline V gene has CDR1 MNHEY and CDR2 SVGAGI. The V end lost 0 bases, the J end lost 5 bases, and 13 bases lay between the germline ends. In nucleotides, the CDR3 is TGTGCCAGCAGTTACTCATCCACGGGGCGTACTGAAGCTTTCTTT. It codes for CASSYSSTGRTEAFF.

This chain uses TRBV7-2 with TRBJ1-2; possible D gene TRBD1, 6 bases. The CDR3 consists of 16 residues. The V gene lost 5 bases and the J gene lost 4 bases, with 20 bases spanning the gap. The germline CDR1 and CDR2 sequences are SGHTA and FQGNSA. This chain's CDR3 is CASSRGGGRIGYGYTF. The CDR3 DNA is TGTGCCAGCAGCCGCGGGGGGGGCAGGATAGGCTATGGCTACACCTTC. The full variable domain, with the rest looked up from reference TRBV7-2 and TRBJ1-2, is GAGVSQSPSNKVTEKGKDVELRCDPISGHTALYWYRQSLGQGLEFLIYFQGNSAPDKSGLPSDRFSAERTGGSVSTLTIQRTQQEDSAVYLCASSRGGGRIGYGYTFGSGTRLTVV.

V gene TRBV14 combines with J gene TRBJ1-1, with 7 bases that match TRBD1. V was pared by 4 bases and J by 3 bases, with 8 bases of the junction left unmatched. The V gene's germline CDR1 is SGHDN and CDR2 FVKESK. The CDR3 is 15 amino acids. The CDR3 DNA sequence: TGTGCCAGCAGCCCCCCCTGGGACAGCGACACTGAAGCTTTCTTT. Amino acid sequence: CASSPPWDSDTEAFF.

The V call is TRBV6-1, the J call TRBJ1-5; D is undetermined. The V and J ends lost 5 bases and 0 bases respectively, with 17 bases between them. Germline V gene lookup returns CDR1 MNHNS and CDR2 SASEGT. The CDR3 length is 17 residues. Here the CDR3 DNA reads TGTGCCAGCAGTCATTTTTGGGAGTATAATAGCAATCAGCCCCAGCATTTT. It translates to CASSHFWEYNSNQPQHF.

This rearrangement joins TRBV7-2 to TRBJ1-2, with 9 bases identical to TRBD1. This CDR3 is built from 14 residues. CDR1 SGHTA and CDR2 FQGNSA come from the germline V gene. The junction had 5 bases not matched to a gene; V was cut back by 5 bases and J by 4 bases. CDR3 amino acids: CASSRRTGAYGYTF. Here the CDR3 DNA reads TGTGCCAGCAGCCGAAGGACAGGGGCCTATGGCTACACCTTC.

The genes are TRBV9 and TRBJ2-1; 8 bases agree with TRBD2. This CDR3 has 18 residues. V lost 1 base and J lost 9; bases outside the gene matches: 18. The germline gives CDR1 SGDLS, CDR2 YYNGEE. For the CDR3, the DNA is TGTGCCAGCAGCGTAAATAGGGACGGCGGGGGGACGATTGCTGAGCAGTTCTTC. It codes for CASSVNRDGGGTIAEQFF.

J is TRBJ2-7 and V is TRBV20-1; 15 bases map to TRBD2. CDR1 is DFQATT and CDR2 is SNEGSKA in the germline V gene (reference sequence). The length of the CDR3 is 18 residues. The CDR3 DNA reads as TGCAGCGGGAGCCTTCGGGGACTAGCGGGGGGAATCCAGGGCGAGCAGTACTTC. Protein sequence: CSGSLRGLAGGIQGEQYF.

This clonotype has ten or more counts. This chain joins TRBV11-3 and TRBJ2-7, with 7 nucleotides matching TRBD1. Trimming cost V 5 bases and J 3 bases; bases outside gene matches: 7. This CDR3 spans 14 amino acids. Germline V lookup: CDR1 SGHNT, CDR2 YENEEA. CDR3 sequence (DNA): TGTGCCAGCAGCCTCCGGGACAGAAACTACGAGCAGTACTTC. This translates into CASSLRDRNYEQYF. Full variable domain (missing parts from reference TRBV11-3 and TRBJ2-7): EAGVVQSPRYKIIEKKQPVAFWCNPISGHNTLYWYLQNLGQGPELLIRYENEEAVDDSQLPKDRFSAERLKGVDSTLKIQPAELGDSAVYLCASSLRDRNYEQYFGPGTRLTVT.

V gene TRBV7-3 combines with J gene TRBJ2-4; D remains ambiguous. The J call is uncertain, as TRBJ2-7 better fits the DNA end. The CDR3 consists of 13 residues. Germline V gene data show CDR1 as SGHTA and CDR2 as FQGTGA. As DNA, the CDR3 is TGTGCCAGCAGCCCCCCCGGTAGCAGCGAGCAGTACTTC. As protein: CASSPPGSSEQYF.